This TCR beta chain was captured in a study of cytomegalovirus exposure and HLA in healthy donors (dated by TCRdb to about 2017). With regard to the full study: A later analysis indicated that the 90 to 150 validation repertoires were generated on the platform also employed for the 600 to 750 repertoires of the first cohort. The study was designed to test whether signatures of past pathogen exposure could be identified by cataloging public T cell receptors. Besides the first cohort of 500 to 700 subjects, a separate validation cohort made up of 95 to 150 different subjects was used. The study combined high-throughput TCR immunosequencing, statistical association of individual TCRs with disease status, and machine learning to predict cytomegalovirus infection status.

Donors formed part of the validation cohort, which comprised about 120 subjects and was distinct from the first cohort of 670 or so subjects. Concerning this clone itself: This receptor's antigen is unknown. Base qualities are not recorded, but no much larger clone differs from it by a single base.

The method was the immunoSEQ multiplex PCR assay. From the authors' description of their analysis: A statistical classification framework was built for diagnosing cytomegalovirus status from the catalog of TCR beta chain sequences. TCRdb stores this immuneACCESS table with in-frame sequences only. Part of the clones is absent; in the studies checked, under half of the shortfall reflects unresolved V genes, and no reason is known for the rest. V and J calls plus clone size are reproduced from that table; the DNA served to infer D and trimming. The sample records 150,000 to 200,000 clones, approximately 85% of which are singletons. The ten biggest clones cover roughly 1.6% of the sample. Trimming costs V 5 bases and J 1 base, and their ends lie 8 bases apart. The CDR3 runs 13 amino acids, cysteine and phenylalanine included. This entry keeps only the CDR3 DNA: 39 bases, framed from base 1. Based on the germline V gene, the CDR1 and CDR2 sequences are MRHNA and SNTAGT.

General study outcomes and caveats: Most TCR sequences were seen in very few donors, while some public TCRs were found in many individuals. The study listed 150 to 200 TCR beta chains as associated with cytomegalovirus. All 120 or so repertoires were used to score co-occurrence in the validation cohort in a later analysis, because that analysis had no HLA typing for the cohort. In both the original and validation cohorts, the classifier was reported to diagnose cytomegalovirus status with high specificity and sensitivity. In a later analysis, TCRs clustered in the first cohort were found to also tend to co-occur in the 130 or so validation repertoires, with approximately 93% of cluster scores above 0. According to the authors, the approach could potentially be generalized to other disease states and immunological phenotypes. A few of the identified cytomegalovirus-associated TCR beta chains were confirmed in vitro to be specific for cytomegalovirus antigens.

Rearrangement joined TRBV6-4 to TRBJ1-1, and the D gene may be TRBD1, 6 bases matching. This TCR derives from a young woman in good health and CMV-seronegative. The sample consisted of PBMCs. The DNA reads as follows: TGTGCCAGCAGTCTGACAGGGAACACTGAAGCTTTCTTT. Translated, this gives CASSLTGNTEAFF.